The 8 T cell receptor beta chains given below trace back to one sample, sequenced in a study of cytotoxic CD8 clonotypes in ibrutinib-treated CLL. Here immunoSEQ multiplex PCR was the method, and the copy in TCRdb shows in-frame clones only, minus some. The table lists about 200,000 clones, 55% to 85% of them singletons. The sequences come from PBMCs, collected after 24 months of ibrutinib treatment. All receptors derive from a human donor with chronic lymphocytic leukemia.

The CDR3 DNA follows: TGTGCCAGCAGCTTGGGAATTGACAGTGACGATCCCTACGAGCAGTACTTC. It encodes CASSLGIDSDDPYEQYF. The rearrangement joins TRBV5-6 to TRBJ2-7; D possibly corresponds to TRBD1 (5 bases). Trimming cost V 0 bases and J 2 bases, with 18 bases left between them. CDR1 and CDR2 (germline): SGHDT, YYEEEE. The CDR3 contains 17 residues.

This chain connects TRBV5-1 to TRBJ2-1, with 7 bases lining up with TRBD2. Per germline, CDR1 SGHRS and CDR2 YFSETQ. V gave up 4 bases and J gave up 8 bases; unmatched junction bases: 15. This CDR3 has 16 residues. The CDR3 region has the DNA TGCGCCAGCAGCCACCGTCAGAGCGGGATCTTGGATGAGCAGTTCTTC. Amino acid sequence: CASSHRQSGILDEQFF.

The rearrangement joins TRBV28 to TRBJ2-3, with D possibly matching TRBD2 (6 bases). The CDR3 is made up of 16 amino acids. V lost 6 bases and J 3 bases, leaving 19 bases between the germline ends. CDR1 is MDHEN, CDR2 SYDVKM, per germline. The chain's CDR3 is CASSPGGEVGTDTQYF. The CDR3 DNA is TGTGCCAGCAGCCCCGGAGGGGAGGTGGGTACAGATACGCAGTATTTT.

CDR3 sequence: CSVEQGFNTEAFF. The CDR3, as DNA: TGCAGCGTAGAACAGGGTTTTAACACTGAAGCTTTCTTT. The V gene is TRBV29-1, the J gene TRBJ1-1; D possibly corresponds to TRBD1 (6 bases). The germline gives CDR1 SQVTM, CDR2 ANQGSEA. The CDR3 sequence is 13 residues long. V was trimmed by 6 bases and J by 2 bases, leaving 13 bases between them.

CDR3 in amino acids: CASSPPSGGLYNEQFF. Written as DNA, the CDR3 is TGTGCCAGCTCACCACCGTCGGGAGGATTGTACAATGAGCAGTTCTTC. The chain employs TRBV18 and TRBJ2-1, with 7 bases identical to TRBD2. The J segment lost 4 bases and the V segment lost 0 bases, leaving 6 bases of the junction unmatched. This CDR3 contains 16 residues. CDR1 is KGHSH and CDR2 is LQKENI in the germline V gene. The whole variable domain, filled in from reference TRBV18 and TRBJ2-1, reads NAGVMQNPRHLVRRRGQEARLRCSPMKGHSHVYWYRQLPEEGLKFMVYLQKENIIDESGMPKERFSAEFPKEGPSILRIQQVVRGDSAAYFCASSPPSGGLYNEQFFGPGTRLTVL.

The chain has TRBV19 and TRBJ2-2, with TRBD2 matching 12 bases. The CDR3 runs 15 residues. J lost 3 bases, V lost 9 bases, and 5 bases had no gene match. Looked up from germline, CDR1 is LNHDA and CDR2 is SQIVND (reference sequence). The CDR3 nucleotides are TGTGCCAGCGGACTAGCGGGAAGGGACACCGGGGAGCTGTTTTTT. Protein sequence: CASGLAGRDTGELFF.

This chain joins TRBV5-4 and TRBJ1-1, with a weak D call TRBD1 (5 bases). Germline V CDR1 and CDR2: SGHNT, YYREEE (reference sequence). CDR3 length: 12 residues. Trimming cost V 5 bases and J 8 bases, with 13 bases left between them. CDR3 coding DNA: TGTGCCAGCAGTTCCTACTGGGGGGAAGCTTTCTTT. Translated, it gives CASSSYWGEAFF.

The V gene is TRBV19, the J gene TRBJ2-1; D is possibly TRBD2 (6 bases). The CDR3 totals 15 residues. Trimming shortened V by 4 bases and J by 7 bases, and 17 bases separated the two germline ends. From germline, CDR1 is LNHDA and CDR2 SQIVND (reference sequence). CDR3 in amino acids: CASSTVAAGPNEQFF. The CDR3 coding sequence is TGTGCCAGTAGTACCGTAGCGGCAGGACCAAATGAGCAGTTCTTC.